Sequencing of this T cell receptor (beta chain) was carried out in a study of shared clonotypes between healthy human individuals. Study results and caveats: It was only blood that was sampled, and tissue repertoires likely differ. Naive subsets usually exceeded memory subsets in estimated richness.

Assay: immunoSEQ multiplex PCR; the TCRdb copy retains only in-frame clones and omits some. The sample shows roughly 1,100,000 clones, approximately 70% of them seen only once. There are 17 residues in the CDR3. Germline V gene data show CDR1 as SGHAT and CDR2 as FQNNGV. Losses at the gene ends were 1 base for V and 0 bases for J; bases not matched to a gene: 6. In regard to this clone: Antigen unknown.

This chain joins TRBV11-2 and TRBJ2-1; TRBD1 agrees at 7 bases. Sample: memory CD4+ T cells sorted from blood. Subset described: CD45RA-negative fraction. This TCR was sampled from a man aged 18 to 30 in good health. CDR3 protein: CASSLAPGQSSYNEQFF. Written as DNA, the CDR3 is TGTGCCAGCAGCTTAGCGCCGGGACAGAGCTCCTACAATGAGCAGTTCTTC.